One and the same sample provided the 23 T cell receptor beta chains below, sequenced in a study of shared clonotypes between healthy human individuals. The assay was immunoSEQ multiplex PCR, and TCRdb's table has in-frame clones only and misses some. The sample includes about 2.1 million clones, just under 95% seen only once; the top ten take approximately 1.7%. CD45RO negativity and positive selection for CCR7 defined naive CD8 cells, a population that excluded terminally differentiated effector memory CD45RA+ cells. Specimen: naive CD8+ T cells from PBMCs. The receptors stem from a young man in good health. Some clones in this sample may be carry-over from other donors' samples.

This clone has only one observation. The CDR3 DNA reads TGTGCCAGCAGTGAGAATTGGGGACAAAGGATTAATAACTATGGCTACACCTTC. Translation gives CASSENWGQRINNYGYTF. This rearrangement joins TRBV27 to TRBJ1-2; tentative D call: TRBD1 (6 bases). The CDR3 totals 18 residues. The ends were cut back, 5 bases at V and 1 base at J, with 23 bases in the middle. CDR1 MNHEY and CDR2 SMNVEV come from the germline V gene (reference sequence).

V is TRBV6-1 and J is TRBJ2-7; a possible D gene is TRBD2 (6 bases). V was trimmed by 7 bases and J by 1 base, leaving 17 bases between them. CDR1 MNHNS and CDR2 SASEGT come from the germline V gene. The CDR3 contains 15 residues. The CDR3 is CASKPGTASSYEQYF. Written as DNA, the CDR3 is TGTGCCAGCAAGCCGGGGACTGCGTCATCCTACGAGCAGTACTTC.

The chain has TRBV7-8 and TRBJ1-1; no firm D call. The germline CDR1 and CDR2 sequences are SGHVS and FQNEAQ. The CDR3 runs 14 residues. Trimming took 3 bases from V and 4 from J, leaving 12 bases between them. The CDR3 DNA reads as TGTGCCAGCAGCTTCACAGTCTGGAGCACTGAAGCTTTCTTT. Its translation: CASSFTVWSTEAFF.

V is TRBV14 and J is TRBJ2-7; D gene ambiguous. Per germline, CDR1 SGHDN and CDR2 FVKESK. V lost 0 bases and J lost 3, with 9 bases in between. The CDR3 totals 14 residues. Here the CDR3 reads CASSQDSFLYEQYF. The CDR3 DNA is TGTGCCAGCAGCCAAGACTCATTTCTCTACGAGCAGTACTTC. The full variable domain, rest sourced from reference TRBV14 and TRBJ2-7, is EAGVTQFPSHSVIEKGQTVTLRCDPISGHDNLYWYRRVMGKEIKFLLHFVKESKQDESGMPNNRFLAERTGGTYSTLKVQPAELEDSGVYFCASSQDSFLYEQYFGPGTRLTVT.

The V gene is TRBV7-9, the J gene TRBJ2-1; 8 bases are a match to TRBD2. Germline values: CDR1 SEHNR, CDR2 FQNEAQ (reference sequence). The CDR3 length is 15 residues. J lost 8 bases, V lost 2 bases, and 8 bases had no gene match. For the CDR3, the DNA is TGTGCCAGCAGCTTAACCGGGACTAGTCAGTATGAGCAGTTCTTC. Protein sequence: CASSLTGTSQYEQFF.

This rearrangement joins TRBV27 to TRBJ2-7; D gene ambiguous. Germline assignment: CDR1 MNHEY and CDR2 SMNVEV (reference sequence). The CDR3 is 13 amino acids. Trimming took 6 bases from V and 4 from J, leaving 13 bases between them. The CDR3 here is CASSDLTGYEQYF. CDR3 sequence (DNA): TGTGCCAGCAGCGACCTGACTGGATACGAGCAGTACTTC.

This clone has a single count. The V gene is TRBV28, the J gene TRBJ1-1; no firm D call. Germline values: CDR1 MDHEN, CDR2 SYDVKM. The ends were cut back, 3 bases at V and 3 bases at J, with 14 bases in the middle. The CDR3 length is 15 residues. The CDR3 DNA follows: TGTGCCAGCAGTTTGATGTCGTTTCGCCACACTGAAGCTTTCTTT. Its protein is CASSLMSFRHTEAFF.

The gene calls are TRBV7-3 and TRBJ2-1; 9 bases are shared with TRBD2. This CDR3 has 14 amino acids. J gave up 8 bases and V 6 bases, and 8 bases lay outside the gene matches. From germline, CDR1 is SGHTA and CDR2 FQGTGA. The DNA of the CDR3 is TGTGCCAGCAGTCAATATAGCGGGAGTGATGAGCAGTTCTTC. Translating gives CASSQYSGSDEQFF.

J is TRBJ2-1 and V is TRBV27; tentatively, D is TRBD2 (7 bases). Germline values: CDR1 MNHEY, CDR2 SMNVEV (reference sequence). V was pared by 5 bases and J by 2 bases, with 19 bases between. This CDR3 contains 17 residues. The chain's CDR3 is CASSGEGGQGPYNEQFF. Written as DNA, the CDR3 is TGTGCCAGCAGTGGGGAGGGGGGCCAGGGCCCCTACAATGAGCAGTTCTTC.

The V and J genes are TRBV9 and TRBJ2-3; maybe TRBD2 (5 bases). The ends were cut back, 0 bases at V and 4 bases at J, with 12 bases in the middle. CDR3 length equals 15 residues. CDR1 is SGDLS, CDR2 YYNGEE, per germline. The CDR3 DNA follows: TGTGCCAGCAGCGTAGGGACTGCGGACCCAGATACGCAGTATTTT. It is translated as CASSVGTADPDTQYF.

The chain uses TRBV10-3 and TRBJ2-2; D perhaps matches TRBD2 (6 bases). The V end lost 6 bases, the J end lost 3 bases, and 8 bases lay between the germline ends. Germline V CDR1 and CDR2: ENHRY, SYGVKD. This CDR3 has 13 residues. For the CDR3, the DNA is TGTGCCATCAGGCTAGCGCACACCGGGGAGCTGTTTTTT. It is translated as CAIRLAHTGELFF.

The V and J genes are TRBV9 and TRBJ2-1, with a possible D match to TRBD1 (6 bases). The CDR3 loop spans 15 amino acids. Trimming cost V 0 bases and J 9 bases, with 16 bases left between them. CDR1 SGDLS and CDR2 YYNGEE come from the germline V gene. The CDR3 DNA follows: TGTGCCAGCAGCGTAGAACAGGGTCCCCTCGGTGAGCAGTTCTTC. It is translated as CASSVEQGPLGEQFF.

J is TRBJ2-7 and V is TRBV27; 9 bases agree with TRBD1. CDR3 size: 15 residues. V trimming: 8 bases; J trimming: 3 bases; junction bases outside the gene matches: 11. Germline V lookup: CDR1 MNHEY, CDR2 SMNVEV (reference sequence). The CDR3 loop is CASGRTGTGYYEQYF. DNA of the CDR3: TGTGCCAGCGGCCGAACCGGGACAGGGTACTACGAGCAGTACTTC.

V and J are TRBV7-9 and TRBJ1-2; 7 bases agree with TRBD1. The V segment lost 0 bases and the J segment 2 bases; nucleotides outside the gene matches: 3. The germline CDR1 and CDR2 sequences are SEHNR and FQNEAQ (reference sequence). This CDR3 contains 15 residues. CDR3 DNA: TGTGCCAGCAGCTTAGCGCCGGGACAGAACTATGGCTACACCTTC. Protein: CASSLAPGQNYGYTF.

The chain couples TRBV19 to TRBJ1-1, with D possibly being TRBD1 (5 bases). Trimming shortened V by 4 bases and J by 7 bases, and 16 bases separated the two germline ends. CDR3 length: 14 residues. CDR1 and CDR2 (germline): LNHDA, SQIVND (reference sequence). The CDR3 nucleotides are TGTGCCAGTAGTAGGGGCCCTATCTCCTTTGAAGCTTTCTTT. Its protein is CASSRGPISFEAFF.

Concerning this clone itself: Distinct nucleotide sequences in the sample also encode this CDR3. The rearrangement uses TRBV27 and TRBJ2-7; D unresolved. CDR1 and CDR2 (germline): MNHEY, SMNVEV (reference sequence). The CDR3 is made up of 12 amino acids. V lost 5 bases and J lost 4, with 9 bases in between. The CDR3 sequence: CASSPDTYEQYF. The CDR3 coding sequence is TGTGCCAGCAGTCCCGACACTTACGAGCAGTACTTC.

The chain combines TRBV7-3 with TRBJ2-1; D remains unclear. Germline CDR1 reads SGHTA; CDR2 reads FQGTGA. The germline V and J ends were trimmed by 2 bases and 10 bases, with 9 bases remaining between them. The CDR3 has 12 residues. Here the CDR3 reads CASSLPPGEQFF. The CDR3 nucleotides are TGTGCCAGCAGCTTACCACCCGGAGAGCAGTTCTTC.

This clone is a singleton in its sample. V usage is TRBV28 and J usage is TRBJ1-1, with 9 bases that match TRBD1. The CDR3 extends over 16 amino acids. The V gene's germline CDR1 is MDHEN and CDR2 SYDVKM. Losses at the gene ends were 3 bases for V and 1 base for J; bases not matched to a gene: 6. DNA for the CDR3: TGTGCCAGCAGTTTCGGGACAGGGACCCCGAACACTGAAGCTTTCTTT. Its translation is CASSFGTGTPNTEAFF.

DNA of the CDR3: TGTGCCAGCAGCGCTTCTGGAGGAAATGAGCAGTTCTTC. It codes for CASSASGGNEQFF. This chain connects TRBV11-3 to TRBJ2-1; maybe TRBD2 (5 bases). The V gene's germline CDR1 is SGHNT and CDR2 YENEEA. V lost 5 bases, J lost 7 bases, and 12 bases lay in between. There are 13 residues in the CDR3.

In DNA form, the CDR3 reads TGTGCCAGCAGCTTACAGGGTTATAGTAGTCAGCCCCAGCATTTT. Translated, it gives CASSLQGYSSQPQHF. The chain links TRBV5-8 to TRBJ1-5; D perhaps matches TRBD1 (6 bases). V gave up 2 bases and J gave up 6 bases, with 15 bases separating them. Per the germline V gene, CDR1 is SGHTS and CDR2 is YDEGEE. There are 15 residues in the CDR3.

The chain is built from TRBV5-1 and TRBJ1-1; D gene ambiguous. This CDR3 has 14 amino acids. Trimming left V 0 bases short and J 4 bases short, with 10 bases between. Germline CDR1 reads SGHRS; CDR2 reads YFSETQ. CDR3 nucleotide sequence: TGCGCCAGCAGCTTGGGAAGGGTTTTCACTGAAGCTTTCTTT. This encodes CASSLGRVFTEAFF.

The DNA for the CDR3 is TGCGCCAGCAGCCCTACAGACAGAAAGGGCACAGATACGCAGTATTTT. It yields the protein CASSPTDRKGTDTQYF. This chain connects TRBV5-1 to TRBJ2-3, with D possibly being TRBD1 (5 bases). Per the germline V gene, CDR1 is SGHRS and CDR2 is YFSETQ. Trimming cost V 4 bases and J 1 base, with 16 bases left between them. This CDR3 comprises 16 residues.

This sequence joins TRBV29-1 and TRBJ2-2; D unresolved. This CDR3 is 13 amino acids long. The germline V gene has CDR1 SQVTM and CDR2 ANQGSEA. The ends were cut back, 6 bases at V and 7 bases at J, with 15 bases in the middle. In DNA, the CDR3 is TGCAGCGTGGAGAGGATAGGGAACGGGGAGCTGTTTTTT. Translated: CSVERIGNGELFF.